The 17 T cell receptor beta chains listed next were all sequenced from one sample in a study of blood T cell repertoires in COVID-19. Sequencing used immunoSEQ multiplex PCR; TCRdb keeps in-frame clones, though not all of them. The table lists over 150,000 clones, 80% to 90% of them singletons, with about 3.9% in the top ten. Sequenced: peripheral blood. The receptors shown here come from a woman aged 60-75 years who had recovered from COVID-19.

This clone appeared a single time. This sequence joins TRBV7-2 and TRBJ2-2, with D perhaps TRBD2 (5 bases). Germline V gene sequence: CDR1 SGHTA, CDR2 FQGNSA. This CDR3 has 14 amino acids. V dropped 2 bases and J dropped 1 base, with 5 bases sitting between them. The CDR3 loop reads CASSLRENTGELFF. In nucleotides, the CDR3 is TGTGCCAGCAGCTTACGGGAGAACACCGGGGAGCTGTTTTTT.

This clone was seen once. The rearrangement uses TRBV19 and TRBJ2-7, with a weak D call TRBD2 (6 bases). Germline V gene data show CDR1 as LNHDA and CDR2 as SQIVND (reference sequence). The V end lost 6 bases, the J end lost 4 bases, and 13 bases lay between the germline ends. This CDR3 has 13 residues. In DNA, the CDR3 is TGTGCCAGTAGAGCGGGCCAGGGTTACGAGCAGTACTTC. Translating it yields CASRAGQGYEQYF.

CDR3 residues: CSASSTSGGETQYF. In nucleotides, the CDR3 is TGCAGCGCCTCATCGACTAGCGGGGGTGAGACCCAGTACTTC. V is TRBV29-1 and J is TRBJ2-5, with TRBD2 matching over 12 bases. The CDR3 runs 14 residues. V lost 7 bases and J lost 5; bases outside the gene matches: 8. CDR1 SQVTM and CDR2 ANQGSEA come from the germline V gene.

This chain links TRBV4-1 with TRBJ2-3; 7 bases are a match to TRBD2. Germline loops: CDR1 MGHRA, CDR2 YSYEKL. The CDR3 is 17 amino acids. V trimming: 0 bases; J trimming: 0 bases; junction bases outside the gene matches: 6. As DNA, the CDR3 is TGCGCCAGCAGCCAAGACGTCGCGCGGGGGAGCACAGATACGCAGTATTTT. The encoded protein is CASSQDVARGSTDTQYF.

The rearrangement joins TRBV5-1 to TRBJ2-1, with 16 bases lining up with TRBD2. The CDR3 contains 17 residues. Trimming cost V 0 bases and J 8 bases; bases outside gene matches: 5. Germline V gives CDR1 SGHRS, CDR2 YFSETQ. The CDR3 DNA is TGCGCCAGCAGCTTGGCCCCGGGACTAGCGGGGGGGTATGAGCAGTTCTTC. Amino acids: CASSLAPGLAGGYEQFF.

This clone occurred a few times. J is TRBJ1-1 and V is TRBV19, with no clear D. The V end lost 3 bases, the J end lost 1 base, and 18 bases lay between the germline ends. The CDR3 sequence is 17 residues long. The germline gives CDR1 LNHDA, CDR2 SQIVND (reference sequence). CDR3 loop: CASSMTSTGWENTEAFF. The CDR3, as DNA: TGTGCCAGTAGTATGACTAGCACTGGATGGGAGAACACTGAAGCTTTCTTT.

The J gene is TRBJ2-2, the V gene TRBV5-1, with D possibly TRBD2 on 5 matching bases. In germline, CDR1 is SGHRS, CDR2 YFSETQ. Trimming stripped 0 bases from V and 5 bases from J, with 8 bases between. There are 14 residues in the CDR3. CDR3 nucleotide sequence: TGCGCCAGCAGCTTGGCCGGACTGACCGGGGAGCTGTTTTTT. Translating it yields CASSLAGLTGELFF.

The chain couples TRBV7-2 to TRBJ2-5; TRBD2 matches at 7 bases. Germline lookup yields CDR1 SGHTA and CDR2 FQGNSA. The CDR3 has 15 residues. The ends lost 0 bases at V and 5 bases at J; junction bases unmatched: 6. This chain's CDR3 is CASSLAGLPPETQYF. The CDR3 DNA reads as TGTGCCAGCAGCTTAGCGGGACTACCTCCCGAGACCCAGTACTTC.

This rearrangement joins TRBV15 to TRBJ2-4, with TRBD2 matching over 7 bases. CDR1 and CDR2 (germline): LNHNV, YYDKDF (reference sequence). The CDR3 length is 16 residues. The V and J ends lost 1 base and 1 base, in that order; junction bases with no gene match: 4. CDR3 region: CATSRALGGAKNIQYF. The DNA for the CDR3 is TGTGCCACCAGCAGAGCTCTGGGGGGGGCCAAAAACATTCAGTACTTC.

The genes are TRBV28 and TRBJ1-5; a possible D gene is TRBD1 (5 bases). The CDR3 contains 15 residues. Trimming took 1 base from V and 9 from J, leaving 16 bases between them. Germline V gene lookup returns CDR1 MDHEN and CDR2 SYDVKM. The chain's CDR3 is CASSLFSSAQGPQHF. Here the CDR3 DNA reads TGTGCCAGCAGTTTATTTTCCAGCGCCCAGGGGCCCCAGCATTTT. The variable domain in full, with the rest retrieved from reference TRBV28 and TRBJ1-5, is DVKVTQSSRYLVKRTGEKVFLECVQDMDHENMFWYRQDPGLGLRLIYFSYDVKMKEKGDIPEGYSVSREKKERFSLILESASTNQTSMYLCASSLFSSAQGPQHFGDGTRLSIL.

This clone has just a few counts. The V call is TRBV7-9, the J call TRBJ2-1; D is unclear. Deletions cut 5 bases from V and 0 bases from J, with 14 bases between. This CDR3 has 16 amino acids. Germline CDR1 is SEHNR and CDR2 is FQNEAQ (reference sequence). Here the CDR3 reads CASSPPSASSYNEQFF. The CDR3 nucleotides are TGTGCCAGCAGCCCCCCCTCTGCGAGCTCCTACAATGAGCAGTTCTTC.

V is TRBV5-1 and J is TRBJ1-5, with TRBD1 identical over 9 bases. The CDR3 sequence is 14 residues long. Unmatched junction bases numbered 4, after V lost 4 bases and J lost 5 bases. Germline V CDR1 and CDR2: SGHRS, YFSETQ. CDR3 bases: TGCGCCAGCAGCCAGACAGGGGGGGATCAGCCCCAGCATTTT. Protein product: CASSQTGGDQPQHF.

J is TRBJ2-5 and V is TRBV7-2; TRBD2 matches at 11 bases. This CDR3 region has 17 residues. Unmatched junction bases numbered 7, after V lost 0 bases and J lost 4 bases. Germline values: CDR1 SGHTA, CDR2 FQGNSA. CDR3 nucleotide sequence: TGTGCCAGCAGCTTAGCGTCACTAGCGGGGGTAGGAGAGACCCAGTACTTC. Translating gives CASSLASLAGVGETQYF.

The rearrangement uses TRBV11-3 and TRBJ2-7, with a weak D call TRBD1 (5 bases). The V gene's germline CDR1 is SGHNT and CDR2 YENEEA. V was cut by 6 bases and J by 8 bases, with 20 bases left in between. The CDR3 consists of 14 residues. The CDR3 region is CASSLQGDSSQQYF. The CDR3 nucleotides read TGTGCCAGCAGTCTCCAGGGCGACTCTTCCCAGCAGTACTTC.

V is TRBV19 and J is TRBJ1-5; 8 bases are shared with TRBD1. This CDR3 spans 14 amino acids. Looked up from germline, CDR1 is LNHDA and CDR2 is SQIVND (reference sequence). Trimming removed 3 bases from V and 7 bases from J; junction bases left unmatched: 5. The CDR3 nucleotides are TGTGCCAGTAGTATGTCACAGGGGGGCCAGCCCCAGCATTTT. It codes for CASSMSQGGQPQHF.

The chain links TRBV6-5 to TRBJ2-5; no definite D call. Between the trimmed V and J ends, which lost 7 bases and 4 bases, there was a span of 16 bases. The CDR3 spans 14 residues. From germline, CDR1 is MNHEY and CDR2 SVGAGI. CDR3 DNA: TGTGCCAGCACCTCACCAGTAACGGGAGAGACCCAGTACTTC. Its translation: CASTSPVTGETQYF.

This rearrangement joins TRBV14 to TRBJ2-5, with D possibly TRBD1 on 6 matching bases. V lost 4 bases and J 5 bases, leaving 11 bases between the germline ends. Germline V gene sequence: CDR1 SGHDN, CDR2 FVKESK. CDR3 size: 13 residues. CDR3 loop: CASSLGTRETQYF. CDR3 nucleotides: TGTGCCAGCAGCCTAGGGACAAGGGAGACCCAGTACTTC.